Sequencing of this T cell receptor beta chain was carried out in a study of vaccination and CD4 T cells after COVID-19. Across the study: As control conditions, cultures were given either a CEFX pool serving as positive control, an HIV-1 Nef pool, or no peptide at all. Study-wide results and limits: The median SARS-CoV-2-reactive clonotype number increased from 21 to 38, without statistical significance.

Turning to this clonotype: The antigen remains undetermined.

V shed 4 bases and J shed 8 bases, with 19 bases lying between them. Germline CDR1 reads SGHNT; CDR2 reads YYREEE (reference sequence). CDR3 size: 15 residues. An Oncomine TCR Beta short-read assay was used to sequence the DNA from cultured CD4+ T cells. TCRdb itself ran the PCR reads through MiXCR, one entry per CDR3 protein. The table records 11,000 or so distinct CDR3 sequences, about 40% of them present only once. The treatment is: roughly ten-day PBMC culture with coronavirus spike peptide pools or control peptides (ViraFEST assay). Sequenced material: CD4+ T cells from blood, cultured in vitro. The genes are TRBV5-4 and TRBJ2-1; weak D call: TRBD1 (6 bases). The sequence was obtained from a human donor who had recovered from COVID-19. The CDR3 sequence is CASSHYKQGTDEQFF. The CDR3 nucleotides are TGTGCCAGCAGCCATTATAAACAGGGCACCGATGAGCAGTTCTTC. Looking up the rest from reference TRBV5-4 and TRBJ2-1 gives the full variable domain: ETGVTQSPTHLIKTRGQQVTLRCSSQSGHNTVSWYQQALGQGPQFIFQYYREEENGRGNFPPRFSGLQFPNYSSELNVNALELDDSALYLCASSHYKQGTDEQFFGPGTRLTVL.